The 25 T cell receptor beta chains presented below share a single source sample, sequenced in a study of radiotherapy plus CTLA-4 blockade in lung cancer. Produced via immunoSEQ multiplex PCR; TCRdb's table is partial and in-frame only. The table records around 90,000 clones, roughly four fifths of them present only once. Specimen: peripheral blood, collected from a patient treated with radiotherapy plus ipilimumab. These receptor sequences come from a human donor with non-small cell lung cancer that progressed on radiotherapy plus ipilimumab.

This chain links TRBV19 with TRBJ2-2; D possibly corresponds to TRBD1 (5 bases). The CDR3 runs 16 residues. Germline assignment: CDR1 LNHDA and CDR2 SQIVND (reference sequence). V was shortened by 3 bases and J by 1 base, with 12 bases between the two germline ends. The CDR3 DNA is TGTGCCAGTAGTATCAGGGCAACGCAGAACACCGGGGAGCTGTTTTTT. This encodes CASSIRATQNTGELFF.

The CDR3 nucleotides are TGTGCCAGCAGCTTAGCGACTAGCGGGGAGCAGTACTTC. Its translation: CASSLATSGEQYF. The chain combines TRBV7-2 with TRBJ2-7, with 10 bases matching TRBD2. This CDR3 comprises 13 residues. The germline V gene encodes CDR1 SGHTA and CDR2 FQGNSA. Trimming removed 0 bases from V and 7 bases from J; junction bases left unmatched: 0.

The genes are TRBV19 and TRBJ1-1, with 8 bases identical to TRBD1. The CDR3 length is 16 residues. With 7 bases clipped from V and 1 base from J, the junction kept 11 bases outside the gene matches. CDR1 and CDR2 from the germline V gene are LNHDA and SQIVND (reference sequence). In DNA form, the CDR3 reads TGTGCCAGTATGGGGATTGACAGGGGCAGGAACACTGAAGCTTTCTTT. It translates to CASMGIDRGRNTEAFF. The whole variable domain, filled in from reference TRBV19 and TRBJ1-1, reads DGGITQSPKYLFRKEGQNVTLSCEQNLNHDAMYWYRQDPGQGLRLIYYSQIVNDFQKGDIAEGYSVSREKKESFPLTVTSAQKNPTAFYLCASMGIDRGRNTEAFFGQGTRLTVV.

The DNA of the CDR3 is TGTGCCAGCAGTGACTCCGGGGGGGCCGCTCAAGAGACCCAGTACTTC. This translates into CASSDSGGAAQETQYF. This rearrangement joins TRBV6-4 to TRBJ2-5; 8 bases map to TRBD2. The CDR3 runs 16 residues. The junction had 5 bases not matched to a gene; V was cut back by 0 bases and J by 2 bases. In germline, CDR1 is MRHNA, CDR2 SNTAGT.

This clone was recorded once. This sequence joins TRBV19 and TRBJ2-7, with D tentatively TRBD1 (6 bases). CDR3 length: 13 residues. V was pared by 4 bases and J by 4 bases, with 11 bases between. Germline values: CDR1 LNHDA, CDR2 SQIVND (reference sequence). CDR3 region: CASSRRQAYEQYF. CDR3 in DNA: TGTGCCAGTAGTAGGCGACAGGCATACGAGCAGTACTTC.

The rearrangement joins TRBV4-3 to TRBJ2-1; a weak D match, TRBD2 (6 bases). V was shortened by 0 bases and J by 8 bases, with 11 bases between the two germline ends. The CDR3 consists of 14 residues. Germline CDR1 LGHNA, CDR2 YSLEER. CDR3 in amino acids: CASSQDGWEDEQFF. The CDR3 DNA reads TGCGCCAGCAGCCAAGATGGGTGGGAGGATGAGCAGTTCTTC.

V usage is TRBV7-6 and J usage is TRBJ2-1, with D perhaps TRBD1 or TRBD2 (5 bases each). The V end lost 5 bases, the J end lost 9 bases, and 17 bases lay between the germline ends. The CDR3 spans 14 residues. The germline CDR1 and CDR2 sequences are SGHVS and FNYEAQ. The CDR3 here is CASSRPFGGGEQFF. The DNA of the CDR3 is TGTGCCAGCAGCCGGCCCTTCGGTGGGGGTGAGCAGTTCTTC. Complete variable domain (other parts from reference TRBV7-6 and TRBJ2-1): GAGVSQSPRYKVTKRGQDVALRCDPISGHVSLYWYRQALGQGPEFLTYFNYEAQQDKSGLPNDRFSAERPEGSISTLTIQRTEQRDSAMYRCASSRPFGGGEQFFGPGTRLTVL.

J is TRBJ2-7 and V is TRBV7-2; D is ambiguous. The CDR3 is 17 amino acids. V was clipped by 5 bases and J by 2 bases, with 22 bases between them. The germline gives CDR1 SGHTA, CDR2 FQGNSA. The CDR3 loop reads CASSPSGAHRLTYEQYF. The CDR3 coding sequence is TGTGCCAGCAGCCCTTCCGGAGCCCATCGCCTCACCTACGAGCAGTACTTC.

The chain carries TRBV6-5 and TRBJ2-5; the D is unclear. The germline CDR1 and CDR2 sequences are MNHEY and SVGAGI. The CDR3 has 13 residues. The V gene lost 2 bases and the J gene lost 4 bases, with 8 bases spanning the gap. For the CDR3, the DNA is TGTGCCAGCAGTTACGGGTATACAGAGACCCAGTACTTC. This codes for CASSYGYTETQYF.

This clone was counted once. The chain recombines TRBV18 with TRBJ1-5, with TRBD1 identical over 9 bases. V gave up 4 bases and J gave up 6 bases; unmatched junction bases: 7. The CDR3 spans 15 residues. Germline values: CDR1 KGHSH, CDR2 LQKENI. This CDR3 is CASSLGQGSGQPQHF. Here the CDR3 DNA reads TGTGCCAGCTCACTCGGACAGGGGTCGGGTCAGCCCCAGCATTTT. Using reference TRBV18 and TRBJ1-5 for the parts outside the CDR3, the full variable domain is NAGVMQNPRHLVRRRGQEARLRCSPMKGHSHVYWYRQLPEEGLKFMVYLQKENIIDESGMPKERFSAEFPKEGPSILRIQQVVRGDSAAYFCASSLGQGSGQPQHFGDGTRLSIL.

The genes are TRBV5-4 and TRBJ2-7; D gene unclear. The CDR3 covers 12 residues. With 0 bases removed from V and 3 bases from J, the gap between germline ends came to 4 bases. Germline assignment: CDR1 SGHNT and CDR2 YYREEE (reference sequence). CDR3 sequence (DNA): TGTGCCAGCAGCTTGGGGGGCTACGAGCAGTACTTC. Translating it yields CASSLGGYEQYF.

V and J are TRBV19 and TRBJ1-1; D possibly corresponds to TRBD1 (5 bases). The V gene lost 5 bases and the J gene lost 4 bases, with 11 bases spanning the gap. This CDR3 contains 13 residues. Germline CDR1 and CDR2: LNHDA and SQIVND (reference sequence). CDR3 protein: CASSDRGTTEAFF. CDR3 sequence (DNA): TGTGCCAGTAGTGACCGCGGGACCACTGAAGCTTTCTTT.

The gene calls are TRBV5-1 and TRBJ2-2; 9 nucleotides agree with TRBD2. The V and J ends lost 6 bases and 6 bases, in that order; junction bases with no gene match: 12. The CDR3 runs to 16 residues. Germline-derived CDR1 and CDR2 are SGHRS and YFSETQ. CDR3 nucleotides: TGCGCCAGCAACCCAGCTGGCGGGGGGGCTTCCGGGGAGCTGTTTTTT. Its translation: CASNPAGGGASGELFF.

This clone was detected a few times. DNA for the CDR3: TGTGCCAGTAGTGACACCGGGACAGGGAGTGAAAAACTGTTTTTT. It codes for CASSDTGTGSEKLFF. This chain uses TRBV19 with TRBJ1-4; 9 nucleotides align to TRBD1. J gave up 7 bases and V 5 bases, and 8 bases lay outside the gene matches. Germline-derived CDR1 and CDR2 are LNHDA and SQIVND (reference sequence). This CDR3 contains 15 residues.

This clone occurred once. The rearrangement joins TRBV27 to TRBJ1-1, with D possibly matching TRBD1 (6 bases). Germline V CDR1 and CDR2: MNHEY, SMNVEV (reference sequence). Trimming stripped 2 bases from V and 6 bases from J, with 25 bases between. This CDR3 is built from 18 residues. CDR3 residues: CASSLRWGWTAGGAEAFF. Written as DNA, the CDR3 is TGTGCCAGCAGTTTACGGTGGGGCTGGACAGCTGGAGGGGCTGAAGCTTTCTTT.

The J gene is TRBJ1-2, the V gene TRBV6-4; D is undetermined. The germline V gene encodes CDR1 MRHNA and CDR2 SNTAGT. V was clipped by 0 bases and J by 8 bases, with 16 bases between them. There are 15 residues in the CDR3. The CDR3 loop reads CASSDSSKGTDGYTF. CDR3 in DNA: TGTGCCAGCAGTGACTCAAGTAAGGGAACTGACGGCTACACCTTC.

V and J are TRBV6-6 and TRBJ1-1; D may be TRBD1 (6 bases). The CDR3 extends over 15 amino acids. Germline CDR1 reads MNHNY; CDR2 reads SVGAGI (reference sequence). The germline V and J ends were trimmed by 0 bases and 6 bases, with 14 bases remaining between them. In nucleotides, the CDR3 is TGTGCCAGCAGTTACTCACAGGGCGGTCTCCCTGAAGCTTTCTTT. This translates into CASSYSQGGLPEAFF.

This clone was seen only once. The rearrangement links TRBV9 to TRBJ2-1; the D gene is possibly TRBD1 (6 bases). CDR1 and CDR2 from the germline V gene are SGDLS and YYNGEE. This CDR3 has 14 residues. V gave up 4 bases and J gave up 8 bases, with 16 bases separating them. CDR3 nucleotide sequence: TGTGCCAGCAGCTCCCGGACAGTTTTCGATGAGCAGTTCTTC. Amino acid sequence: CASSSRTVFDEQFF.

This chain links TRBV27 with TRBJ1-2, with 7 bases identical to TRBD1. The germline CDR1 and CDR2 sequences are MNHEY and SMNVEV (reference sequence). With 5 bases clipped from V and 4 bases from J, the junction kept 10 bases outside the gene matches. The length of the CDR3 is 15 residues. CDR3 nucleotides: TGTGCCAGCAGTAGGATACAGGGGAACGGCTATGGCTACACCTTC. Translating it yields CASSRIQGNGYGYTF.

The genes are TRBV10-1 and TRBJ1-4; no clear D. Trimming removed 6 bases from V and 3 bases from J, with 14 bases in between. CDR3 length: 15 amino acids. Germline CDR1 and CDR2: WNHNN and SYGVQD (reference sequence). The CDR3 protein is CASRHTPGPNEKLFF. Here the CDR3 DNA reads TGCGCCAGCAGACACACACCGGGCCCTAATGAAAAACTGTTTTTT.

This clone was seen a single time. The chain carries TRBV11-2 and TRBJ2-7; a weak D match, TRBD1 (6 bases). V lost 5 bases, J lost 3 bases, and 11 bases lay in between. Germline V lookup: CDR1 SGHAT, CDR2 FQNNGV. The CDR3 spans 13 residues. In DNA, the CDR3 is TGTGCCAGCAGCCGAGGACAGTTCTACGAGCAGTACTTC. It yields the protein CASSRGQFYEQYF. The full variable domain, in which reference TRBV11-2 and TRBJ2-7 provide the parts outside the CDR3, is EAGVAQSPRYKIIEKRQSVAFWCNPISGHATLYWYQQILGQGPKLLIQFQNNGVVDDSQLPKDRFSAERLKGVDSTLKIQPAKLEDSAVYLCASSRGQFYEQYFGPGTRLTVT.

The chain links TRBV30 to TRBJ2-7, with 14 bases matching TRBD2. With V trimmed by 2 bases and J by 9 bases, 15 bases remained unmatched. Germline V lookup: CDR1 GTSNPN, CDR2 SVGIG (reference sequence). The CDR3 runs 17 residues. The CDR3 region is CAWSRGLAGADGLGQYF. For the CDR3, the DNA is TGTGCCTGGAGTCGGGGACTAGCGGGAGCCGACGGATTGGGGCAGTACTTC.

The J gene is TRBJ2-1, the V gene TRBV27; maybe TRBD1 (6 bases). The V gene's germline CDR1 is MNHEY and CDR2 SMNVEV (reference sequence). This CDR3 region has 12 residues. Trimming removed 4 bases from V and 14 bases from J, with 15 bases in between. DNA of the CDR3: TGTGCCAGCAGTTCACAGGGAGTGTTAAAGTTCTTC. Its protein is CASSSQGVLKFF.

The sample holds one count of this clone. The chain employs TRBV4-2 and TRBJ1-2, with a weak D call TRBD1 (5 bases). The CDR3 totals 15 residues. From germline, CDR1 is LGHNA and CDR2 YNFKEQ. Trimming pared 0 bases from V and 5 bases from J, leaving 13 bases between. This CDR3 reads CASSQDVAGSYGYTF. CDR3 nucleotide sequence: TGTGCCAGCAGCCAAGATGTTGCAGGGAGTTATGGCTACACCTTC.

The chain carries TRBV11-3 and TRBJ1-2; D is undetermined. The CDR3 length is 15 residues. Trimming took 5 bases from V and 4 from J, leaving 17 bases between them. Germline CDR1 reads SGHNT; CDR2 reads YENEEA. CDR3 in DNA: TGTGCCAGCAGCGTTTCCGGGGAGGGCATCTATGGCTACACCTTC. Translation gives CASSVSGEGIYGYTF.